Listed below are T cell receptor beta chains from one sample, sequenced in a study of T cells in Graves' hyperthyroidism and ophthalmopathy. TCRdb reprocessed the multiplex PCR reads with MiXCR, giving one entry per CDR3 protein. The sample consists of approximately 300,000 distinct CDR3 sequences, around 17% of them appearing once. The material sequenced was blood. The source is a man aged 25-40 years with Graves' hyperthyroidism. CDR3s include the opening cysteine and the closing phenylalanine or tryptophan. Each record gives: clone size, J gene, V gene, D gene, CDR3 DNA, CDR3 protein. A D gene is named only where the DNA matches it firmly. The size entry is marked missing in some rows and otherwise reads once, few, many or a size class.

size: few; J: TRBJ2-1; V: TRBV7-2; D: TRBD2; DNA: TGTGCCAGCAGCTTAGCAGCTAGCGGCTCCTACAATGAGCAGTTCTTC; CDR3: CASSLAASGSYNEQFF
size: NA; J: TRBJ1-1; V: TRBV6-1; D: NA; DNA: TGTGCCAGCCAGTACACTGAAGCTTTCTTT; CDR3: CASQYTEAFF
size: NA; J: TRBJ2-7; V: TRBV6-2/TRBV6-3; D: NA; DNA: TGTGCCAGCAGACGAAGAGGGCTCTACGAGCAGTACTTC; CDR3: CASRRRGLYEQYF
size: NA; J: TRBJ2-4; V: TRBV19; D: TRBD1; DNA: TGTGCCAGTAGGACCGGGACAGCTTCCAAAAACATTCAGTACTTC; CDR3: CASRTGTASKNIQYF
size: many; J: TRBJ1-1; V: TRBV6-1; D: TRBD1; DNA: TGTGCCAGCTCAAAGACAGGGGGGAACACTGAAGCTTTCTTT; CDR3: CASSKTGGNTEAFF
size: many; J: TRBJ2-7; V: TRBV20-1; D: TRBD1; DNA: TGCAGTGCCCCGGGACAGACCTACGAGCAGTACTTC; CDR3: CSAPGQTYEQYF
size: many; J: TRBJ2-5; V: TRBV19; D: TRBD2; DNA: TGTGCCAGTAGTATCGGCGGGAGTTTGGGGGCCCAGTACTTC; CDR3: CASSIGGSLGAQYF
size: many; J: TRBJ2-7; V: TRBV11-2; D: TRBD2; DNA: TGTGCCAGCAGCTTAGCGACTAGCGGATTCTCCTACGAGCAGTACTTC; CDR3: CASSLATSGFSYEQYF
size: many; J: TRBJ2-7; V: TRBV20-1; D: NA; DNA: TGCAGTGCTAGTTCCGGGGGGCGCTTGGACGAGCAGTACTTC; CDR3: CSASSGGRLDEQYF
size: many; J: TRBJ2-1; V: TRBV12-3/TRBV12-4; D: TRBD2; DNA: TGTGCCAGCAGTTTAATTAGGCTAGCGGGATTCAATGAGCAGTTCTTC; CDR3: CASSLIRLAGFNEQFF
size: many; J: TRBJ2-7; V: TRBV5-1; D: NA; DNA: TGCGCCAGCAGCATACAACCCTCGGCAGACTACGAGCAGTACTTC; CDR3: CASSIQPSADYEQYF
size: many; J: TRBJ2-7; V: TRBV5-1; D: NA; DNA: TGCGCCAGCCATGGCGGCACCTACGAGCAGTACTTC; CDR3: CASHGGTYEQYF
size: few; J: TRBJ2-5; V: TRBV7-2; D: TRBD2; DNA: TGTGCCAGCAGCACAAGACTAGCGGGAGGGCCAGAGACCCAGTACTTC; CDR3: CASSTRLAGGPETQYF
size: NA; J: TRBJ1-1; V: TRBV18; D: NA; DNA: TGTGCCAGCTCACCCACAGGCGGTCCAAACACTGAAGCTTTCTTT; CDR3: CASSPTGGPNTEAFF
size: few; J: TRBJ2-1; V: TRBV4-2; D: NA; DNA: TGTGCCAGCAGCCTCAGAGCGGAACCCTACAATGAGCAGTTCTTC; CDR3: CASSLRAEPYNEQFF
size: NA; J: TRBJ2-1; V: TRBV18; D: TRBD2; DNA: TGTGCCACCACCCATCTTAGCGGGAATCCGCCCTGGAATGAGCAGTTCTTC; CDR3: CATTHLSGNPPWNEQFF
size: many; J: TRBJ1-4; V: TRBV2; D: NA; DNA: TGTGCCAGCAGCGCTGGGATTGGGGGCTATAATGAAAAACTGTTTTTT; CDR3: CASSAGIGGYNEKLFF
size: NA; J: TRBJ2-1; V: TRBV12-3/TRBV12-4; D: TRBD2; DNA: TGTGCCAGCAACGCCGGGACTAGAAACAATGAGCAGTTCTTC; CDR3: CASNAGTRNNEQFF
size: few; J: TRBJ2-7; V: TRBV10-2; D: TRBD1; DNA: TGCGCCAGCAGAACCGGGACAGCGTCCTCCTACGAGCAGTACTTC; CDR3: CASRTGTASSYEQYF
size: NA; J: TRBJ2-5; V: TRBV5-1; D: NA; DNA: TGCGCCAGCAGCTTGCTGGACAGAGGGAATTTTGAAGAGACCCAGTACTTC; CDR3: CASSLLDRGNFEETQYF
size: many; J: TRBJ2-7; V: TRBV27; D: NA; DNA: TGTGCCAGCAGTTATGTTGGGGACGAGCAGTACTTC; CDR3: CASSYVGDEQYF
size: NA; J: TRBJ2-2; V: TRBV24-1; D: NA; DNA: TGTGCCACCAGTGATGCGACCGGGAAAAACACCGGGGAGCTGTTTTTT; CDR3: CATSDATGKNTGELFF
size: few; J: TRBJ2-7; V: TRBV7-9; D: NA; DNA: TGTGCCAGCAGCTTAGCCCCCCTCGGGCAGGGTTACGAGCAGTACTTC; CDR3: CASSLAPLGQGYEQYF
size: many; J: TRBJ2-1; V: TRBV7-3; D: NA; DNA: TGTGCCAGCAGCTTAAGACCAATAACTAACAATGAGCAGTTCTTC; CDR3: CASSLRPITNNEQFF
size: many; J: TRBJ2-1; V: TRBV30; D: TRBD1; DNA: TGTGCCCTAACCGGGACAGGCTGGAATGAGCAGTTCTTC; CDR3: CALTGTGWNEQFF
size: many; J: TRBJ1-2; V: TRBV6-1; D: TRBD1; DNA: TGTGCCAGCAGCCAGGGACAGACTTATGGCTACACCTTC; CDR3: CASSQGQTYGYTF
size: few; J: TRBJ1-4; V: TRBV10-3; D: TRBD1; DNA: TGTGCCATCAGTGACCCTGGGACAGGGAATGAAAAACTGTTTTTT; CDR3: CAISDPGTGNEKLFF
size: NA; J: TRBJ2-1; V: TRBV7-9; D: TRBD2; DNA: TGTGCCAGCAGCAGTAGCGGGAGACGGAATGAGCAGTTCTTC; CDR3: CASSSSGRRNEQFF
size: NA; J: TRBJ2-7; V: TRBV7-9; D: TRBD2; DNA: TGTGCCAGCAGCCGAGAACTAGCGGGAGTCGATGAGCAGTACTTC; CDR3: CASSRELAGVDEQYF
size: many; J: TRBJ1-5; V: TRBV11-2; D: TRBD1; DNA: TGTGCCAGCAGCAAGGGACAGGGGGCAGGACAGCCCCAGCATTTT; CDR3: CASSKGQGAGQPQHF
size: many; J: TRBJ2-3; V: TRBV6-1; D: NA; DNA: TGTGCCAGCACCACAGAAGCAGATACGCAGTATTTT; CDR3: CASTTEADTQYF
size: many; J: TRBJ1-5; V: TRBV9; D: NA; DNA: TGTGCCAGCAGCGTCGACGACAGTAGCAATCAGCCCCAGCATTTT; CDR3: CASSVDDSSNQPQHF
size: many; J: TRBJ2-3; V: TRBV6-1; D: TRBD2; DNA: TGTGCCAGCAGGCCGGGAGGTAGCACAGATACGCAGTATTTT; CDR3: CASRPGGSTDTQYF
size: NA; J: TRBJ2-7; V: TRBV6-2/TRBV6-3; D: TRBD2; DNA: TGTGCCAGCAGGGAGATAGCGGGATCCTTACAATACGAGCAGTACTTC; CDR3: CASREIAGSLQYEQYF
size: NA; J: TRBJ2-1; V: TRBV28; D: TRBD2; DNA: TGTGCCAGCAGTTTGAATCTAGCGGGGACTTCCTACAATGAGCAGTTCTTC; CDR3: CASSLNLAGTSYNEQFF
size: NA; J: TRBJ2-3; V: TRBV20-1; D: TRBD2; DNA: TGCAGTGCCCGGACTAGCGGGAGCACAGATACCCAGTATTTT; CDR3: CSARTSGSTDTQYF
size: NA; J: TRBJ2-7; V: TRBV9; D: TRBD2; DNA: TGTGCCAGCACCACCGGGACTAGCGGGAGTGGCGAACAGTACTTC; CDR3: CASTTGTSGSGEQYF
size: NA; J: TRBJ2-7; V: TRBV4-1; D: NA; DNA: TGCGCCAGCAGCCAAGTCGTAAGGCCGACCTACGAGCAGTACTTC; CDR3: CASSQVVRPTYEQYF
size: NA; J: TRBJ1-6; V: TRBV6-1; D: NA; DNA: TGTGCCAGCAGTACCTACCCCCGCCGTGGACAGAGCTCCTATAATTCACCCCTCCACTTT; CDR3: CASSTYPRRGQSSYNSPLHF
size: NA; J: TRBJ1-2; V: TRBV7-2; D: NA; DNA: TGTGCCAGCAGCTTAGACGGCAGTAACTATGGCTACACCTTC; CDR3: CASSLDGSNYGYTF
size: many; J: TRBJ2-1; V: TRBV24-1; D: TRBD2; DNA: TGTGCCACCAGTGATGCGGGGGGACGGGGGAATGAGCAGTTCTTC; CDR3: CATSDAGGRGNEQFF
size: many; J: TRBJ1-2; V: TRBV11-2; D: NA; DNA: TGTGCCAGCAGCTTAGGGAGTTCGGCTGGCTACACCTTC; CDR3: CASSLGSSAGYTF
size: NA; J: TRBJ2-5; V: TRBV5-1; D: NA; DNA: TGCGCCAGCAGCTTGAGAAGAAAGTCGGGAGCCTACGAACAAGAGACCCAGTACTTC; CDR3: CASSLRRKSGAYEQETQYF
size: NA; J: TRBJ2-2; V: TRBV19; D: TRBD2; DNA: TGTGCCAGTAGTATAGAAGCTAGCGGGAGAGGAACTAGGACCGGGGAGCTGTTTTTT; CDR3: CASSIEASGRGTRTGELFF
size: NA; J: TRBJ2-1; V: TRBV29-1; D: NA; DNA: TGCAGCGCTTACTTCCCGGGGCGCGGGGAGCAGTTCTTC; CDR3: CSAYFPGRGEQFF
size: NA; J: TRBJ1-6; V: TRBV6-2/TRBV6-3; D: TRBD1; DNA: TGTGCCAGCAGTCCCCTTCCGGGACAGGGGAATTCACCCCTCCACTTT; CDR3: CASSPLPGQGNSPLHF
size: many; J: TRBJ2-4; V: TRBV30; D: NA; DNA: TGTGCCTGGAGTCAGGGGGGCATTCAGTACTTC; CDR3: CAWSQGGIQYF
size: NA; J: TRBJ2-3; V: TRBV2; D: TRBD2; DNA: TGTGCCAGCAGCGGCTCCCTTAGCGGGAGCCGCCATACGCAGTATTTT; CDR3: CASSGSLSGSRHTQYF